The following is a T cell receptor beta chain sequence with its context. This clone came up a few times. No antigen is known for it. No per-base quality is available; no much larger clone lies one base away. The data were taken from a study of cytomegalovirus exposure and HLA in healthy donors (dated by TCRdb to about 2017). Describing the broader study: According to a later analysis, one platform produced both the approximately 110 validation repertoires and the 666 repertoires of the first cohort. The study aimed to test whether cataloging public T cell receptors could reveal signatures of past pathogen exposure. High-throughput TCR immunosequencing, statistical association of individual TCRs with disease status, and machine learning were combined to predict cytomegalovirus infection status. Along with the roughly 670-subject first cohort, a separate validation cohort of over a hundred different subjects was used.

Trimming takes 4 bases from V and 3 bases from J, and the germline ends sit 12 bases apart. The CDR3 starts with the cysteine, ends with the phenylalanine, and has 14 residues. The retained sequence is limited to the CDR3, 42 bases, with the frame set at the first base. CDR1 LNHNV and CDR2 YYDKDF are derived from the germline V gene (reference sequence). Separate from the approximately 670-subject first cohort, the validation cohort of around 130 subjects was the group to which the donors belonged. The paper as a whole reports these results and caveats: A later analysis found that TCRs clustered in the first cohort also tended to co-occur in the 120 or so validation repertoires, with more than 90% of cluster scores above 0. The authors suggested that the approach could potentially be extended to other disease states and immunological phenotypes. A total of some 180 TCR beta chains were listed by the study as associated with cytomegalovirus. In vitro tests confirmed that a few of the cytomegalovirus-associated TCR beta chains recognize cytomegalovirus antigens. The classifier was reported to diagnose cytomegalovirus status with high specificity and sensitivity in both the original cohort and the validation cohort. Across donors, most TCR sequences were observed very rarely, whereas some public TCRs were present in many individuals. A later analysis lacked HLA typing for the validation cohort, so it scored co-occurrence in that cohort across all 110 or so repertoires.

Receptor amplification or capture employed the immunoSEQ multiplex PCR assay. In the source study's methods: A statistical classification framework was developed to diagnose cytomegalovirus status using the catalog of TCR beta chain sequences. TCRdb mirrors the immuneACCESS table, restricted to in-frame sequences. Some clones are absent from its copies; in checked studies, under half trace to an unresolved V gene, and the reason for the others is unknown. V, J and clone size are taken as reported in that table, and D and trimming were inferred from the DNA itself. This sample lists approximately 160,000 clones; 85% to 90% were detected once. The ten largest clones capture 5.5% to 6% of the sample.

The sequence links TRBV15 to TRBJ1-2; confidence is insufficient to name the D gene. This sequence was found in a woman aged 25 to 39 in good health and CMV-seronegative. The sequenced material came from PBMCs. The nucleotides are TGTGCCACCAGCAACGAAGAGGCGTACTATGGCTACACCTTC. Its product reads: CATSNEEAYYGYTF.